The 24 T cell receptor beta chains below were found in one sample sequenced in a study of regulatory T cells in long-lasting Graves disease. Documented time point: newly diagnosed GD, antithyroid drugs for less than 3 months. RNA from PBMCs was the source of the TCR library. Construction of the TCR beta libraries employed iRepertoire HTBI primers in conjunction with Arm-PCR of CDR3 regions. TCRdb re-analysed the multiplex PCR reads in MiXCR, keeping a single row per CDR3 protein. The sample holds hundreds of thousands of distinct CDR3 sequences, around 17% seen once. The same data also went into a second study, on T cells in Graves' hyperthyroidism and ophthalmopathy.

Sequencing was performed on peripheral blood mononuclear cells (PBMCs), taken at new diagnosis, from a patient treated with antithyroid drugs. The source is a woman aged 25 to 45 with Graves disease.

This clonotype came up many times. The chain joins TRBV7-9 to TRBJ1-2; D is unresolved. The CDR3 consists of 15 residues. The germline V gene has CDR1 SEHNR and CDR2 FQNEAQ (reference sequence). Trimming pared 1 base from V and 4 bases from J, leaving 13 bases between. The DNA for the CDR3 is TGTGCCAGCAGCTTAGGAGGGTTAGATGGCTATGGCTACACCTTC. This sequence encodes CASSLGGLDGYGYTF.

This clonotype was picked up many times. The CDR3 loop is CASSVRGASGANYEQYF. The CDR3 bases are TGCGCCAGCAGCGTCCGAGGGGCTAGCGGAGCCAACTACGAGCAGTACTTC. The chain combines TRBV5-1 with TRBJ2-7, with 7 bases lining up with TRBD2. CDR3 length equals 17 residues. Looked up from germline, CDR1 is SGHRS and CDR2 is YFSETQ. The junction had 16 bases not matched to a gene; V was cut back by 4 bases and J by 3 bases.

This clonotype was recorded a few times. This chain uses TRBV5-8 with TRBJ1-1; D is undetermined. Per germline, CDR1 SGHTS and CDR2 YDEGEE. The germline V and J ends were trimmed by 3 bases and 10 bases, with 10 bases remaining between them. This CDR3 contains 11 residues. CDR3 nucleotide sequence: TGTGCCAGCAGCTCGTACAAAGGAGCTTTCTTT. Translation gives CASSSYKGAFF.

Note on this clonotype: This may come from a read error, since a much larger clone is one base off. The CDR3 is CSVEDIRGPNTEASF. The DNA for the CDR3 is TGCAGCGTTGAAGATATAAGGGGGCCGAACACTGAAGCTTCCTTT. The chain joins TRBV29-1 to TRBJ1-1; 7 nucleotides match TRBD1. The CDR3 runs 15 residues. Germline-derived CDR1 and CDR2 are SQVTM and ANQGSEA.

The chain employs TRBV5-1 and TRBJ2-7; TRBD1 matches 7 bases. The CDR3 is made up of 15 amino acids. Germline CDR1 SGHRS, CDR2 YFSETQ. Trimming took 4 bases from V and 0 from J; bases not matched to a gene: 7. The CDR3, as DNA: TGCGCCAGCAGCACTTCCGGGACAGTCTCCTACGAGCAGTACTTC. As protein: CASSTSGTVSYEQYF.

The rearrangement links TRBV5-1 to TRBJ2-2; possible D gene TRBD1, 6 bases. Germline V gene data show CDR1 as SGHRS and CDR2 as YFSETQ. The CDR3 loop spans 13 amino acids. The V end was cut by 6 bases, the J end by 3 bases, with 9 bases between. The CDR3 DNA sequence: TGCGCCAGCAAGGACAGATACACCGGGGAGCTGTTTTTT. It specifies CASKDRYTGELFF.

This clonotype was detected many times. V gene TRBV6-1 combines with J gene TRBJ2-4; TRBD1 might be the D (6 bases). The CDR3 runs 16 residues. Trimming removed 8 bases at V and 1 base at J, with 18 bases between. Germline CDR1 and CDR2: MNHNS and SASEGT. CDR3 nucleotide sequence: TGTGCCAGCGAGAAGTTAGGAGGACAGGCCAAAAACATTCAGTACTTC. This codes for CASEKLGGQAKNIQYF.

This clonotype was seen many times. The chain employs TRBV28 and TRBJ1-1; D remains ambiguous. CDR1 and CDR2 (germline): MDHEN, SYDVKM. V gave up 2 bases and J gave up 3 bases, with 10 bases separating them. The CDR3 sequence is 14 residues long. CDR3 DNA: TGTGCCAGCAGTTTACCCCCAGACTACACTGAAGCTTTCTTT. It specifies CASSLPPDYTEAFF.

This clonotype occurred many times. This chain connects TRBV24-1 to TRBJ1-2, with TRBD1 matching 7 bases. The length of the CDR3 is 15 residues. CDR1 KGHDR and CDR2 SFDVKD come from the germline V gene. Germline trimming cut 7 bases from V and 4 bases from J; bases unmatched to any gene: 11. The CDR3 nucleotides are TGTGCCACCAGCGAAAGACAGGGCAGCATCTATGGCTACACCTTC. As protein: CATSERQGSIYGYTF.

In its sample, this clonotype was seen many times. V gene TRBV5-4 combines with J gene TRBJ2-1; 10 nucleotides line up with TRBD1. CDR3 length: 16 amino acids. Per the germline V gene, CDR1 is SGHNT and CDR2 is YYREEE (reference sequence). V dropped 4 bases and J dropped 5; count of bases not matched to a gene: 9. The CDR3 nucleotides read TGTGCCAGCAGCCCAAGTCCCGGGACAGGGGACAATGAGCAGTTCTTC. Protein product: CASSPSPGTGDNEQFF.

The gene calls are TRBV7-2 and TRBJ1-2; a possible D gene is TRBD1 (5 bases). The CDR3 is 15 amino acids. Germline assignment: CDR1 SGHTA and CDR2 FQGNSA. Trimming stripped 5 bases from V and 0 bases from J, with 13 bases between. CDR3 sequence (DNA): TGTGCCAGCAGCCCTCGACAGCAACCTAACTATGGCTACACCTTC. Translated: CASSPRQQPNYGYTF.

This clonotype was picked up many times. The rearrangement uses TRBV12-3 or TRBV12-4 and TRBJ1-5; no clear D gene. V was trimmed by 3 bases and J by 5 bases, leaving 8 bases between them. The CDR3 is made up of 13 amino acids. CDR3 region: CASSLLEDQPQHF. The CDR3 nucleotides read TGTGCCAGCAGTTTGCTGGAGGATCAGCCCCAGCATTTT.

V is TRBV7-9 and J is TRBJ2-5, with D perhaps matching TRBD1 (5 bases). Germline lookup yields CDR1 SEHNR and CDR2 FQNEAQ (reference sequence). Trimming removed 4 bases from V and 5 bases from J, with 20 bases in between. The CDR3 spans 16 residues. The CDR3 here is CASSYPLSGPRETQYF. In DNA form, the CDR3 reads TGTGCCAGCAGCTACCCTCTCTCAGGGCCCCGGGAGACCCAGTACTTC.

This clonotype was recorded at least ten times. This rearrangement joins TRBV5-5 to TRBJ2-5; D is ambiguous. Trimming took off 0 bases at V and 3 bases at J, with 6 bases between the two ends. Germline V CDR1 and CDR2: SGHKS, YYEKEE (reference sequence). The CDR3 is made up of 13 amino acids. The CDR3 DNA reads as TGTGCCAGCAGCTTGGACAGAGAAGAGACCCAGTACTTC. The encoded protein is CASSLDREETQYF.

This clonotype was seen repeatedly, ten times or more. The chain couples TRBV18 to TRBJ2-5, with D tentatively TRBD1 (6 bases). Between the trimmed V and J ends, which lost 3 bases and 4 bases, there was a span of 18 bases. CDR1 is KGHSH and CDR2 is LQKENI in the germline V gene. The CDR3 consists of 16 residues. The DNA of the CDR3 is TGTGCCAGCTCACCGCGGACAGTTGGTGCCCGAGAGACCCAGTACTTC. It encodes CASSPRTVGARETQYF. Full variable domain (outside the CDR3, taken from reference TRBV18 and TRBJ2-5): NAGVMQNPRHLVRRRGQEARLRCSPMKGHSHVYWYRQLPEEGLKFMVYLQKENIIDESGMPKERFSAEFPKEGPSILRIQQVVRGDSAAYFCASSPRTVGARETQYFGPGTRLLVL.

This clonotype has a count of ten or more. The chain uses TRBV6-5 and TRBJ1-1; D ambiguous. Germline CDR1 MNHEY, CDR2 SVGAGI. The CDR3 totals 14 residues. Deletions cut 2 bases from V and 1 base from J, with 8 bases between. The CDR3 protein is CASSYKVTNTEAFF. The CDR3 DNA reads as TGTGCCAGCAGTTACAAGGTAACGAACACTGAAGCTTTCTTT.

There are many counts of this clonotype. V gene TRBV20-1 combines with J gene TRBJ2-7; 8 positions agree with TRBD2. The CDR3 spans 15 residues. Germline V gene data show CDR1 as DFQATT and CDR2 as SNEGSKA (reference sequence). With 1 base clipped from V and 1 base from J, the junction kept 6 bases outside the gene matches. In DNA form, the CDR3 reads TGCAGTGCTAGAGCTGGAGCGGGAGCGTCCTACGAGCAGTACTTC. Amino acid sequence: CSARAGAGASYEQYF.

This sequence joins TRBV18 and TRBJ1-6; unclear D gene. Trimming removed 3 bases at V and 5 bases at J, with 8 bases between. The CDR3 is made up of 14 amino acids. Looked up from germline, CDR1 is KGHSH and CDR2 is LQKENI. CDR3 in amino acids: CASSPGKNNSPLHF. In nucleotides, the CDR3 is TGTGCCAGCTCACCGGGAAAGAATAATTCACCCCTCCACTTT.

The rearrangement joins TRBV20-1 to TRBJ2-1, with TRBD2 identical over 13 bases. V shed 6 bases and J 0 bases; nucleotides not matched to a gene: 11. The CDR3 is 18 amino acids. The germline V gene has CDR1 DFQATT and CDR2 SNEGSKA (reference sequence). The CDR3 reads CSATILAGGESSYNEQFF. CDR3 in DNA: TGCAGTGCCACAATACTAGCGGGAGGGGAAAGCTCCTACAATGAGCAGTTCTTC.

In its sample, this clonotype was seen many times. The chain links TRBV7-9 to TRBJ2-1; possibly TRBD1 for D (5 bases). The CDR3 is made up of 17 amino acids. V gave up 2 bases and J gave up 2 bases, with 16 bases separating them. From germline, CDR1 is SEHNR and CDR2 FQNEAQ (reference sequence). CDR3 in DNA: TGTGCCAGCAGCTTACCCGCCCGGTCAGGGACCTACAATGAGCAGTTCTTC. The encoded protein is CASSLPARSGTYNEQFF.

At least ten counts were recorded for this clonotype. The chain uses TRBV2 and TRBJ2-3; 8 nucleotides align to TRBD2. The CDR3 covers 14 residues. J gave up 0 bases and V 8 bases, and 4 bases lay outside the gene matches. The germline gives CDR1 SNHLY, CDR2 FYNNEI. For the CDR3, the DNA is TGTGCCAGCGTAACTAGCGGAAGCACAGATACGCAGTATTTT. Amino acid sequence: CASVTSGSTDTQYF. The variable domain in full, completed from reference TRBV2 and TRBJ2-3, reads EPEVTQTPSHQVTQMGQEVILRCVPISNHLYFYWYRQILGQKVEFLVSFYNNEISEKSEIFDDQFSVERPDGSNFTLKIRSTKLEDSAMYFCASVTSGSTDTQYFGPGTRLTVL.

This CDR3 reads CASSRVGDEQYF. Written as DNA, the CDR3 is TGTGCCAGCAGTCGCGTGGGGGACGAGCAGTACTTC. The gene calls are TRBV6-1 and TRBJ2-7; D assignment may be TRBD1 or TRBD2 (5 bases each). The ends were cut back, 5 bases at V and 5 bases at J, with 10 bases in the middle. Germline CDR1 MNHNS, CDR2 SASEGT. This CDR3 spans 12 amino acids.

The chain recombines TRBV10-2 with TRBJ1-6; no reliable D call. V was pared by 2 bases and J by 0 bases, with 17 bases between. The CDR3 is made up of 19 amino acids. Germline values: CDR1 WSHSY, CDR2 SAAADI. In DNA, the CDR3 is TGCGCCAGCAGTGAGCCGGCCGGTGACATCGGCTCCTATAATTCACCCCTCCACTTT. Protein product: CASSEPAGDIGSYNSPLHF.

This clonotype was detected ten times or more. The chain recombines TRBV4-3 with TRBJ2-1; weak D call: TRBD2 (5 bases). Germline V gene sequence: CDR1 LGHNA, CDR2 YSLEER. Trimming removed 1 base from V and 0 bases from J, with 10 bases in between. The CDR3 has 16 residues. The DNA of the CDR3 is TGCGCCAGCAGCCAAGTCATGGGGAGCTCCTACAATGAGCAGTTCTTC. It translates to CASSQVMGSSYNEQFF.